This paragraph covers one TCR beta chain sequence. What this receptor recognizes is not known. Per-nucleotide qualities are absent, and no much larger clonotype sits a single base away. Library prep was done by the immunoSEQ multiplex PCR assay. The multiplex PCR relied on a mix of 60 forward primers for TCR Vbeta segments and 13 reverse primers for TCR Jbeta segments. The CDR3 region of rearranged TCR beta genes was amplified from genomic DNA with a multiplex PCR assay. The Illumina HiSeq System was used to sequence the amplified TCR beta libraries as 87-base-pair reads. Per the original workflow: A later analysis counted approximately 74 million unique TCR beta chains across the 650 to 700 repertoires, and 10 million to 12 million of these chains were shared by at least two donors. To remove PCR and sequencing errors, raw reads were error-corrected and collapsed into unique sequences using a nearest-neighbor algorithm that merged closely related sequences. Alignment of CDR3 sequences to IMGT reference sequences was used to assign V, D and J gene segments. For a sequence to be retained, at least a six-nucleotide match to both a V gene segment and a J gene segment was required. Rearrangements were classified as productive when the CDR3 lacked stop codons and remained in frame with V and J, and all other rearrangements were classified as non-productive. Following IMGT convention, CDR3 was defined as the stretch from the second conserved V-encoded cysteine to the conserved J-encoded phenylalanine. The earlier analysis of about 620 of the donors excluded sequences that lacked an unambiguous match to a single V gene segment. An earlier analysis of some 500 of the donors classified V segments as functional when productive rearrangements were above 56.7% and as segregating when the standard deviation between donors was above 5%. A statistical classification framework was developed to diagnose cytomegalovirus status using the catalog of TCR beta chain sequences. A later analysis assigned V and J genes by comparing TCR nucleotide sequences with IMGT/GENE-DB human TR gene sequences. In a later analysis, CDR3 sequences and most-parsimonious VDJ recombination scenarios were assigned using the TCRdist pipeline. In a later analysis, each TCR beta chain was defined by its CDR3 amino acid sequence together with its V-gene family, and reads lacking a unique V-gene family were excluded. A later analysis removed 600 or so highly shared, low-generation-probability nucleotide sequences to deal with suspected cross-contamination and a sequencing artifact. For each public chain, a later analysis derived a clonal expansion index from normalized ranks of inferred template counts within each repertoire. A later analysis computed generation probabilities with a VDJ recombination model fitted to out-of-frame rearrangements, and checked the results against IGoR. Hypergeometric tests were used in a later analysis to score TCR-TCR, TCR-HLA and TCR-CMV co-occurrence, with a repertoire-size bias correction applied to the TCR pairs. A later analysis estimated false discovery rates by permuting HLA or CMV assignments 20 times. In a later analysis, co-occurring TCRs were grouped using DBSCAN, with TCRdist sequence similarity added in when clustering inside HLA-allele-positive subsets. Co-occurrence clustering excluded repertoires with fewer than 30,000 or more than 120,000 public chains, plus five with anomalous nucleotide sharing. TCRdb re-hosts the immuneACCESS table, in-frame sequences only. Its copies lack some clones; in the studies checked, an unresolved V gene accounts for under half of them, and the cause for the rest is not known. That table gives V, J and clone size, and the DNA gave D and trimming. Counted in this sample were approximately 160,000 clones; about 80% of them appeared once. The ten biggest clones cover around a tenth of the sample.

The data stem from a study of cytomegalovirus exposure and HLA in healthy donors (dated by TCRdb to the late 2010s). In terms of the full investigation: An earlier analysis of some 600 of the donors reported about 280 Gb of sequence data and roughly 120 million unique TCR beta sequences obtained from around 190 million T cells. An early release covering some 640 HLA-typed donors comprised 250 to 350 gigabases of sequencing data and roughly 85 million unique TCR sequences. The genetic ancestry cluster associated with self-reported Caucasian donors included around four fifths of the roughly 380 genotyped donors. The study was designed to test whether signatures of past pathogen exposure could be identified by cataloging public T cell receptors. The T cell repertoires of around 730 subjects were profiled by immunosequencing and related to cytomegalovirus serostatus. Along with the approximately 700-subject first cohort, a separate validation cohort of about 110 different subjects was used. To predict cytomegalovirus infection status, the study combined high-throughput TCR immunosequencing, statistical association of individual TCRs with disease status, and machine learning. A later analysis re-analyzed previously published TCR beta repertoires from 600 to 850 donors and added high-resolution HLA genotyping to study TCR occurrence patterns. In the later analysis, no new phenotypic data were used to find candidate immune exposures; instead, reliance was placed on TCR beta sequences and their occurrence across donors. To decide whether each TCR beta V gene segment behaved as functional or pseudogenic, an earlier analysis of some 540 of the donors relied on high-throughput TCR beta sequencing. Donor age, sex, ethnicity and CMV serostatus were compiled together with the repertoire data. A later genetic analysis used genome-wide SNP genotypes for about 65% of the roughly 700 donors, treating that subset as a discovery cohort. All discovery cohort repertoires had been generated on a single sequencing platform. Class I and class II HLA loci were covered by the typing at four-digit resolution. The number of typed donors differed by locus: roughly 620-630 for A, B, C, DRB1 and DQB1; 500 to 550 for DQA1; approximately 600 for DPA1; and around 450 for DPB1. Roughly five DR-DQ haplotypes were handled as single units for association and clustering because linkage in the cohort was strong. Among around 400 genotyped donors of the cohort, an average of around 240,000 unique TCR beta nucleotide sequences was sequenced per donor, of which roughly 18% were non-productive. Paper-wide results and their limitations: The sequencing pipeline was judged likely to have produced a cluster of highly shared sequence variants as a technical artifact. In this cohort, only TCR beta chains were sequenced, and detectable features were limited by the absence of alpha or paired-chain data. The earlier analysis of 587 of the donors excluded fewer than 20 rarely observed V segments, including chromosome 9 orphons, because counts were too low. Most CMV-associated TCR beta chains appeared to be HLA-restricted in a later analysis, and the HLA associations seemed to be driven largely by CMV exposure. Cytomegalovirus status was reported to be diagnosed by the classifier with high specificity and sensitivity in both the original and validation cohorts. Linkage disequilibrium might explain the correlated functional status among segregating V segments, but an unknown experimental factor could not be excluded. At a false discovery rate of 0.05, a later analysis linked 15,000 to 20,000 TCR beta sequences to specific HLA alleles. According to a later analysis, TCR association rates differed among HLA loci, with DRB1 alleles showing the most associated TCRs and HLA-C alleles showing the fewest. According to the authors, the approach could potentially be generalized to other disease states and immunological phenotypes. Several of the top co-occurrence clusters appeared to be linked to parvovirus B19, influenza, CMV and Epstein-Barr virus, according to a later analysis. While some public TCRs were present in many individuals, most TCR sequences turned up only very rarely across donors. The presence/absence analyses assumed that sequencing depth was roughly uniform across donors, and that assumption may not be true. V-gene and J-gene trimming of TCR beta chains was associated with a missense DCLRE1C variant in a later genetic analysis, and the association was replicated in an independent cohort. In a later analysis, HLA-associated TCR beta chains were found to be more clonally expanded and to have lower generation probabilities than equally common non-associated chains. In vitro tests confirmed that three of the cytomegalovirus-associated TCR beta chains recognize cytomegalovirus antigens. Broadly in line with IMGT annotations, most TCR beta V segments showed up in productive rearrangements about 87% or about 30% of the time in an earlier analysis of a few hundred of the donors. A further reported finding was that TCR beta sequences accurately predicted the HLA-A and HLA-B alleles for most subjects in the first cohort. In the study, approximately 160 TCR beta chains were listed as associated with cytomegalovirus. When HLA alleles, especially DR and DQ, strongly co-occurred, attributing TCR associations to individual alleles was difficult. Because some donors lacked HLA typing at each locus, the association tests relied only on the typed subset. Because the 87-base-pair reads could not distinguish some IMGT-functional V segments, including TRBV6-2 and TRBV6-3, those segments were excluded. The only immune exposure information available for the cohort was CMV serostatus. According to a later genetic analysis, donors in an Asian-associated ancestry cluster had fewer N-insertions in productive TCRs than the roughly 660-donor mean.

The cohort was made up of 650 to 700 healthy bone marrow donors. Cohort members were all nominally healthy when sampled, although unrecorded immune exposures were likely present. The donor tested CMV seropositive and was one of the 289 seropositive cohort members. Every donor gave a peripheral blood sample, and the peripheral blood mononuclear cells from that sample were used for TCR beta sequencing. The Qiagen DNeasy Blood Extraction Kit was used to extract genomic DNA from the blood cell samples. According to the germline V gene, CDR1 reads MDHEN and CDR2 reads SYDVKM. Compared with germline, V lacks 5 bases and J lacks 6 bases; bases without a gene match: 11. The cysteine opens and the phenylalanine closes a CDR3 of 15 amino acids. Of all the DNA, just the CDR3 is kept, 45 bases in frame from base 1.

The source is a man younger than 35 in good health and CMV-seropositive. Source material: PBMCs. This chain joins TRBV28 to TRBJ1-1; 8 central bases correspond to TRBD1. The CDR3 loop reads CASSVNRGRNPEAFF. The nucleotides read TGTGCCAGCAGTGTTAACAGGGGGAGAAACCCTGAAGCTTTCTTT. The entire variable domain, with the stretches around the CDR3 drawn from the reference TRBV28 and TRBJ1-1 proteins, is DVKVTQSSRYLVKRTGEKVFLECVQDMDHENMFWYRQDPGLGLRLIYFSYDVKMKEKGDIPEGYSVSREKKERFSLILESASTNQTSMYLCASSVNRGRNPEAFFGQGTRLTVV.